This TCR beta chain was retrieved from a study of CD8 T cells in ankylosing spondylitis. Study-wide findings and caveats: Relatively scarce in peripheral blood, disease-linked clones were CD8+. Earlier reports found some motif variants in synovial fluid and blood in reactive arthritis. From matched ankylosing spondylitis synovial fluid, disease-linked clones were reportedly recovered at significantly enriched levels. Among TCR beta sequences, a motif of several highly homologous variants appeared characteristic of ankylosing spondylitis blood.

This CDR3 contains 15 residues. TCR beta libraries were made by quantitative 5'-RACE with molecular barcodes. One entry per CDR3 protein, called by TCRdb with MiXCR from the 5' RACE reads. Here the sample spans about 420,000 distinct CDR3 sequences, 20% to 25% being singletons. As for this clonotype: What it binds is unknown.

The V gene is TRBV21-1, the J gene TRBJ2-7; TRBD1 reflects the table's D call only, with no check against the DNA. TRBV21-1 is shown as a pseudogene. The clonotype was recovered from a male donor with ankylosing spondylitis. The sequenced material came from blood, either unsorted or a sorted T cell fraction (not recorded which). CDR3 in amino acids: CASSGGRSKAYEQYF. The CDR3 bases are TGTGCCAGCAGTGGGGGACGGAGTAAAGCCTACGAGCAGTACTTC.